This TCR beta chain was recorded in a study of multiple sclerosis patients with progressive multifocal leukoencephalopathy. In its sample, this clone was seen once. The V and J ends lost 1 base and 4 bases respectively, with 7 bases between them. CDR3 length: 14 residues. Germline assignment: CDR1 SNHLY and CDR2 FYNNEI. This was a survey-level run. Sequencing was performed with immunoSEQ multiplex PCR; in TCRdb, only in-frame clones are kept and a portion is missing. In the table there are tens of thousands of clones, 88% of which are singletons. Noted time point: before natalizumab initiation. The T0 samples predate the first natalizumab infusion.

The clonotype originates from a human donor with multiple sclerosis. Input material: PBMCs. The rearrangement uses TRBV2 and TRBJ1-4; no reliable D call. The CDR3 DNA is TGTGCCAGCAGTGAAGTGGGGTATAATGAAAAACTGTTTTTT. Amino acid sequence: CASSEVGYNEKLFF.